A single sample gave rise to the 2 T cell receptor beta chains below, sequenced in a study of cytomegalovirus exposure and HLA in healthy donors. The PCR used 60 Vbeta and 13 Jbeta primers. Generated by immunoSEQ multiplex PCR, the TCRdb table keeps only in-frame clones and is missing some. Of about 130,000 clones in the sample, over 75% are singletons; the top ten hold 4.2%. Sequencing was performed on PBMCs. These TCRs come from a male donor in good health and CMV-seropositive.

About this clone itself: Germline and junction disagree at one end, which may indicate a read error. The rearrangement joins TRBV5-1 to TRBJ2-6; D is possibly TRBD1 (6 bases). The length of the CDR3 is 15 residues. Germline CDR1 reads SGHRS; CDR2 reads YFSETQ. CDR3 sequence reads: CASSLGVLGANGLTF. The CDR3 region has the DNA TGCGCCAGCAGCTTGGGGGTCCTGGGGGCCAACGGCCTGACTTTC.

The chain couples TRBV29-1 to TRBJ2-7, with a possible D match to TRBD1 (5 bases). Germline CDR1 reads SQVTM; CDR2 reads ANQGSEA. Trimming took off 6 bases at V and 2 bases at J, with 8 bases between the two ends. This CDR3 comprises 11 residues. The CDR3 region is CSVDSTYEQYF. DNA of the CDR3: TGCAGCGTAGACAGCACCTACGAGCAGTACTTC.